This passage covers 22 T cell receptor beta chains from one sample sequenced in a study of tumor-infiltrating lymphocytes in primary liver carcinoma. Extraction also yielded germline DNA, while blood RNA was obtained from unsorted whole blood. The investigators made TCR beta cDNA from roughly 0.45 ug total RNA, using a constant-region primer. The TCR beta library was amplified through three nested multiplex PCR rounds in a modified ARM-PCR procedure. Amplification in the first two PCR rounds was performed using TRBV1-TRBV30 forward primers and a C-beta reverse primer for approximately 10 cycles each. Via MiXCR, TCRdb re-called the multiplex PCR reads, giving one row per CDR3 protein. The table has some 180,000 distinct CDR3 sequences, roughly three fifths seen once. Sequenced sample: peripheral blood. The receptors stem from a man in his forties or fifties with primary liver carcinoma and hepatitis B virus infection.

A note on this clonotype: At one of its ends the junction is not consistent with the germline gene, which may arise from a read error. This chain links TRBV29-1 with TRBJ2-6; tentative D call: TRBD2 (7 bases). The CDR3 is 13 amino acids. The germline CDR1 and CDR2 sequences are SQVTM and ANQGSEA. The CDR3 sequence is CSVMMAGASVLTF. The CDR3 DNA reads as TGCAGCGTTATGATGGCGGGGGCCAGCGTCCTGACTTTC.

Concerning this clonotype itself: One junction end does not reproduce the germline sequence, and a read error may be involved. The chain joins TRBV5-4 to TRBJ2-1, with 10 nucleotides matching TRBD2. CDR3 length equals 17 residues. From germline, CDR1 is SGHNT and CDR2 YYREEE (reference sequence). CDR3 sequence reads: CTSSPPGAGGIADEQFF. The CDR3, as DNA: TGTACCAGCAGCCCGCCGGGAGCGGGAGGGATAGCCGATGAGCAGTTCTTC. The full variable domain, rest sourced from reference TRBV5-4 and TRBJ2-1, is ETGVTQSPTHLIKTRGQQVTLRCSSQSGHNTVSWYQQALGQGPQFIFQYYREEENGRGNFPPRFSGLQFPNYSSELNVNALELDDSALYLCTSSPPGAGGIADEQFFGPGTRLTVL.

This clonotype occurred many times. The rearrangement uses TRBV11-2 and TRBJ2-5, with a weak D call TRBD2 (5 bases). Germline CDR1 is SGHAT and CDR2 is FQNNGV. The CDR3 sequence is 15 residues long. V lost 4 bases and J 5 bases, leaving 17 bases between the germline ends. The CDR3 nucleotides are TGTGCCAGCAGCTCCGGAGGTGCGGTTGAGGAGACCCAGTACTTC. Translated: CASSSGGAVEETQYF. Filled out from reference TRBV11-2 and TRBJ2-5, the complete variable domain reads EAGVAQSPRYKIIEKRQSVAFWCNPISGHATLYWYQQILGQGPKLLIQFQNNGVVDDSQLPKDRFSAERLKGVDSTLKIQPAKLEDSAVYLCASSSGGAVEETQYFGPGTRLLVL.

This clonotype was observed at least ten times. The V gene is TRBV11-1, the J gene TRBJ2-1, with 8 bases identical to TRBD2. The germline CDR1 and CDR2 sequences are SGHAT and FQDESV (reference sequence). The CDR3 contains 15 residues. Trimming cost V 4 bases and J 5 bases; bases outside gene matches: 7. The CDR3 reads CASSWIAGPNNEQFF. The CDR3 DNA sequence: TGTGCCAGCAGCTGGATAGCGGGACCCAACAATGAGCAGTTCTTC.

Note on this clonotype: A much larger clone lies one base from this, so it may be a read error. This rearrangement joins TRBV6-1 to TRBJ2-1, with D unresolved. Trimming shortened V by 8 bases and J by 9 bases, and 17 bases separated the two germline ends. In germline, CDR1 is MNHNS, CDR2 SASEGT. The CDR3 extends over 13 amino acids. CDR3 in DNA: TGTGCCAGCCTCCGGCCTTGCGAAGTTGAGCAGTTCTTC. It specifies CASLRPCEVEQFF.

V and J are TRBV5-1 and TRBJ1-1; D may be TRBD1 (6 bases). Per the germline V gene, CDR1 is SGHRS and CDR2 is YFSETQ. This CDR3 contains 13 residues. V lost 4 bases and J lost 3, with 10 bases in between. In DNA, the CDR3 is TGCGCCAGCAGCATACAGGGCCACACTGAAGCTTTCTTT. This encodes CASSIQGHTEAFF.

A remark on this clonotype: Relative to the germline gene, one junction end is altered; a read error may explain this. The chain has TRBV11-2 and TRBJ2-6, with D possibly being TRBD1 or TRBD2 (6 bases each). The V gene's germline CDR1 is SGHAT and CDR2 FQNNGV. The length of the CDR3 is 14 residues. In DNA form, the CDR3 reads TGTGCCAGCAGCCCGACATGGGGGGCCAACGTCCTGGCCTTC. Its protein is CASSPTWGANVLAF.

The gene calls are TRBV12-3 or TRBV12-4 and TRBJ2-7, with 7 bases aligning to TRBD2. After removal of 5 bases from V and 1 base from J, the junction contained 5 bases not matched to a gene. The CDR3 sequence is 14 residues long. CDR3 DNA sequence: TGTGCCAGCAGTACGAGGCGGGGGTCCTACGAGCAGTACTTC. Translating it yields CASSTRRGSYEQYF.

V usage is TRBV11-2 and J usage is TRBJ2-5; D may be TRBD2 (6 bases). The ends were cut back, 7 bases at V and 9 bases at J, with 18 bases in the middle. CDR3 size: 13 residues. The germline V gene has CDR1 SGHAT and CDR2 FQNNGV. CDR3 in amino acids: CASNSLDGEAQYF. In nucleotides, the CDR3 is TGTGCCAGCAACTCCCTCGATGGGGAGGCCCAGTACTTC.

In DNA form, the CDR3 reads TGTGCCAGCACCATAGGGACAGGGAACACTGAAGCTTTCTTT. It yields the protein CASTIGTGNTEAFF. The J gene is TRBJ1-1, the V gene TRBV6-5; TRBD1 agrees at 8 bases. Unmatched junction bases numbered 5, after V lost 7 bases and J lost 1 base. Germline V gene lookup returns CDR1 MNHEY and CDR2 SVGAGI. The CDR3 runs 14 residues.

For this clonotype: A read error may explain this, as a much larger clone is one base away. The chain couples TRBV10-2 to TRBJ2-5; 8 bases fit TRBD2. This CDR3 has 15 amino acids. The germline V gene encodes CDR1 WSHSY and CDR2 SAAADI. CDR3 in DNA: TGCGCCGGCAGTGGTACTAGCGGTGACCAAGAGACCCAGTACTTC. Translating gives CAGSGTSGDQETQYF.

For this clonotype: It may be a read error: a sequence one base away is much more abundant. This rearrangement joins TRBV29-1 to TRBJ2-3, with 7 bases that match TRBD1. CDR3 length equals 16 residues. The germline V gene encodes CDR1 SQVTM and CDR2 ANQGSEA. The CDR3: CSVEVQGSRSADTHYF. CDR3 in DNA: TGCAGCGTTGAAGTACAGGGGAGCAGATCGGCAGATACGCATTATTTT.

This clonotype turned up a few times. This chain connects TRBV4-2 to TRBJ2-1; TRBD2 matches at 8 bases. After removal of 2 bases from V and 4 bases from J, the junction contained 10 bases not matched to a gene. The germline V gene encodes CDR1 LGHNA and CDR2 YNFKEQ. The CDR3 runs to 17 residues. The CDR3 DNA sequence: TGTGCCAGCAGCCAATCCCCCTGGTCTAGCGGGTACAATGAGCAGTTCTTC. Translated: CASSQSPWSSGYNEQFF.

This clonotype occurred once. No conserved phenylalanine or tryptophan ends this CDR3, so it is likely a read error. V is TRBV11-2 and J is TRBJ2-1; D is unclear. This CDR3 comprises 16 residues. CDR1 SGHAT and CDR2 FQNNGV come from the germline V gene. The ends were cut back, 2 bases at V and 3 bases at J, with 14 bases in the middle. The CDR3 here is CASSLILELYYNEQFL. The CDR3, as DNA: TGTGCCAGCAGCTTAATTCTAGAACTGTACTACAATGAGCAGTTCTTA.

The table lists this clonotype with many counts. The chain has TRBV11-2 and TRBJ2-3; D gene unclear. Trimming removed 1 base from V and 0 bases from J, with 11 bases in between. This CDR3 has 16 residues. Germline V gene data show CDR1 as SGHAT and CDR2 as FQNNGV. The CDR3 nucleotides read TGTGCCAGCAGCTTAGGTGGCGGAACTAGCACAGATACGCAGTATTTT. Encoded protein: CASSLGGGTSTDTQYF.

With regard to this clonotype: The conserved phenylalanine or tryptophan is not found at the CDR3 terminus, so this likely reflects a read error. This sequence joins TRBV11-1 and TRBJ2-7; D unresolved. In germline, CDR1 is SGHAT, CDR2 FQDESV (reference sequence). This CDR3 has 13 residues. CDR3 residues: CVSSLLGPYEQYL. Here the CDR3 DNA reads TGTGTCAGCAGCTTACTCGGACCCTACGAGCAGTACCTC.

A word on this clonotype: In this CDR3 the conserved last residue, phenylalanine or tryptophan, is missing, so a read error is likely. The CDR3 DNA sequence: TGTGCCAGTAGCCGGGGACTAGCGGTTACCTACGAGCAGTACTTA. Translation gives CASSRGLAVTYEQYL. V gene TRBV11-2 combines with J gene TRBJ2-7, with TRBD2 identical over 11 bases. The V gene end was trimmed by 9 bases and the J gene end by 2 bases; junction bases not matched to a gene: 9. The CDR3 consists of 15 residues. Germline values: CDR1 SGHAT, CDR2 FQNNGV.

This clonotype was seen a handful of times. The rearrangement uses TRBV6-1 and TRBJ2-1; 11 bases line up with TRBD2. Germline lookup yields CDR1 MNHNS and CDR2 SASEGT. J lost 8 bases, V lost 6 bases, and 9 bases had no gene match. The CDR3 contains 15 residues. CDR3 bases: TGTGCCAGCAGCCCCGAGGTAGCGGGAGGGGATGAGCAGTTCTTC. This gives the protein CASSPEVAGGDEQFF.

This clonotype was observed a handful of times. The chain has TRBV28 and TRBJ1-5; 11 bases match TRBD1. CDR3 length: 18 residues. The V gene's germline CDR1 is MDHEN and CDR2 SYDVKM. V lost 6 bases, J lost 2 bases, and 12 bases stayed unmatched. Here the CDR3 DNA reads TGTGCCAGCAGCACCGGACAGGGGGCGTTTATTGGCAATCAGCCCCAGCATTTT. Translated: CASSTGQGAFIGNQPQHF.

The chain recombines TRBV11-2 with TRBJ2-5, with 7 positions matching TRBD1. V shed 9 bases, J shed 2 bases, and the junction held 12 bases outside the gene matches. Germline CDR1 reads SGHAT; CDR2 reads FQNNGV. CDR3 length equals 15 residues. CDR3 nucleotide sequence: TGTGCCAGTAGCCTTGGAGACAGGGCACAAGAGACCCAGTACTTC. Its translation is CASSLGDRAQETQYF.

On this clonotype: The junction differs from germline at one of its ends, possibly a read error. The chain carries TRBV30 and TRBJ2-5; 14 bases fit TRBD2. The germline V gene encodes CDR1 GTSNPN and CDR2 SVGIG (reference sequence). The CDR3 is 16 residues long. This CDR3 is CAWSGLAGGYHETQYF. In DNA form, the CDR3 reads TGTGCCTGGAGTGGACTAGCGGGAGGGTACCATGAGACCCAGTACTTC.

Of note for this clonotype: A junction boundary mismatches the germline segment, possibly from a read error. The CDR3: CASIGGDTGELSF. CDR3 nucleotide sequence: TGTGCCAGCATTGGAGGGGACACCGGGGAGCTGTCTTTT. The rearrangement uses TRBV6-6 and TRBJ2-2; D possibly uses TRBD1 or TRBD2 (6 bases each). The CDR3 loop spans 13 amino acids. Germline V gene lookup returns CDR1 MNHNY and CDR2 SVGAGI (reference sequence).